This T cell receptor (beta chain) was captured in a study of cytomegalovirus exposure and HLA in healthy donors. V dropped 5 bases and J dropped 6 bases, with 22 bases sitting between them. This CDR3 contains 16 residues. Germline CDR1 reads SGHVS; CDR2 reads FNYEAQ. At the time of sampling, donors were nominally healthy, though unrecorded immune exposures were likely. 13 Jbeta primers and 60 Vbeta primers were used for the PCR. Sequencing used immunoSEQ multiplex PCR; TCRdb keeps in-frame clones, though not all of them. Found here are approximately 92,000 clones, around 70% of them singletons; the top ten hold approximately 2.9%.

Sequenced sample: PBMCs. The rearrangement uses TRBV7-6 and TRBJ1-2; possible D gene TRBD1, 6 bases. This clonotype was sampled from a man aged 45-65 years in good health and CMV-seronegative. The CDR3 here is CASSRGDTWSGNGYTF. The CDR3 nucleotides are TGTGCCAGCAGCCGAGGGGACACCTGGTCGGGTAATGGCTACACCTTC.